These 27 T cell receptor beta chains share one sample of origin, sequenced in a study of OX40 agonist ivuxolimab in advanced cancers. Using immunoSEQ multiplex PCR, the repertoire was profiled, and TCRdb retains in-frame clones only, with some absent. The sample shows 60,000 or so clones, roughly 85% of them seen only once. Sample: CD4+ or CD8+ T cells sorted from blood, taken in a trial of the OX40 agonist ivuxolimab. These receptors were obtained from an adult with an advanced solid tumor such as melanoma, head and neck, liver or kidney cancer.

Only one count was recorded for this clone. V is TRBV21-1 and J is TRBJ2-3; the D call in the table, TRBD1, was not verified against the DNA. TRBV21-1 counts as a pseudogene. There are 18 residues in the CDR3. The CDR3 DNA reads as TGTGCCAGCAGCACAGGACAGGGGGCCCTCAAATCGAGGGATACGCAGTATTTT. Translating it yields CASSTGQGALKSRDTQYF.

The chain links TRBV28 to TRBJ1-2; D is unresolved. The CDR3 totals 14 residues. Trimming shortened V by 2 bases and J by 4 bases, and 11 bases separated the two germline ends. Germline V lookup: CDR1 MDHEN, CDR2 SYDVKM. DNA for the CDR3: TGTGCCAGCAGTTTACTCGACGGATTCTATGGCTACACCTTC. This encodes CASSLLDGFYGYTF.

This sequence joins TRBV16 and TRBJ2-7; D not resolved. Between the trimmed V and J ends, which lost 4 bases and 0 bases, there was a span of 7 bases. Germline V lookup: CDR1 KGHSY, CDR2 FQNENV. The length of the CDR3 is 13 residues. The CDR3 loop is CASSPPDSYEQYF. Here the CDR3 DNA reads TGTGCCAGCAGCCCCCCGGACTCCTACGAGCAGTACTTC.

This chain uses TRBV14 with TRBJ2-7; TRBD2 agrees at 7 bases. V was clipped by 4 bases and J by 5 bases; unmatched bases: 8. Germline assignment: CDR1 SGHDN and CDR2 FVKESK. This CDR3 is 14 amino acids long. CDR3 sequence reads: CASSRGGSIDEQYF. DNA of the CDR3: TGTGCCAGCAGCCGTGGCGGGAGTATCGACGAGCAGTACTTC. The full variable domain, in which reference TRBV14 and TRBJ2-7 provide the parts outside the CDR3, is EAGVTQFPSHSVIEKGQTVTLRCDPISGHDNLYWYRRVMGKEIKFLLHFVKESKQDESGMPNNRFLAERTGGTYSTLKVQPAELEDSGVYFCASSRGGSIDEQYFGPGTRLTVT.

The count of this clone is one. The CDR3 bases are TGTGCCAGCAGCAACTCAGCGGGAACCTACGAGCAGTACTTC. This sequence encodes CASSNSAGTYEQYF. The rearrangement uses TRBV5-6 and TRBJ2-7, with TRBD2 matching 7 bases. V lost 4 bases to trimming and J lost 2 bases; unmatched junction nucleotides: 6. CDR1 and CDR2 from the germline V gene are SGHDT and YYEEEE. The CDR3 contains 14 residues.

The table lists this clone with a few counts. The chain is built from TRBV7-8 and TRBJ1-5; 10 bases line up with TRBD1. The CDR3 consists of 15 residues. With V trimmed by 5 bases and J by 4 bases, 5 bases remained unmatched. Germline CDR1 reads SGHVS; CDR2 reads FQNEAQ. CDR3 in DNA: TGTGCCAGCAGCCAGACAGGGGGCGGAAATCAGCCCCAGCATTTT. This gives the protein CASSQTGGGNQPQHF.

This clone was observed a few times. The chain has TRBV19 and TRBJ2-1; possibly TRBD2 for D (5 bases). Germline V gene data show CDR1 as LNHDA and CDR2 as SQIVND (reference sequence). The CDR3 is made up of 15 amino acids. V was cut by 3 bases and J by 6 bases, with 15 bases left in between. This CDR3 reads CASSMGSGLGNEQFF. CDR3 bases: TGTGCCAGTAGTATGGGAAGCGGCCTGGGCAATGAGCAGTTCTTC.

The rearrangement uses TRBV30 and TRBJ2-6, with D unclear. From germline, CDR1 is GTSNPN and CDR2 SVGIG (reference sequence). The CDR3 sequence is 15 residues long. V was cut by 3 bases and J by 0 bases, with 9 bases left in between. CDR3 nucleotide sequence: TGTGCCTGGAGCCAAAGACGCTCTGGGGCCAACGTCCTGACTTTC. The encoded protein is CAWSQRRSGANVLTF.

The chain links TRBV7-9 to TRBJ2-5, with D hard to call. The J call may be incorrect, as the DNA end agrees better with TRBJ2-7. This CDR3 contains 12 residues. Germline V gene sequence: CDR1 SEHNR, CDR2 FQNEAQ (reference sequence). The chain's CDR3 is CASSGSSYEQYF. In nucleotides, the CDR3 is TGTGCCAGCAGCGGCAGCTCCTACGAGCAGTACTTC.

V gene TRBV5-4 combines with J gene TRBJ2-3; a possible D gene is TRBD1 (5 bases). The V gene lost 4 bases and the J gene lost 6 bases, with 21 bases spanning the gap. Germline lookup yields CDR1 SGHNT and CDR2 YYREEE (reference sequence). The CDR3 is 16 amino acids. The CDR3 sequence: CASSPDIGFRSDTQYF. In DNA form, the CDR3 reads TGTGCCAGCAGCCCGGACATCGGCTTTAGATCGGATACGCAGTATTTT.

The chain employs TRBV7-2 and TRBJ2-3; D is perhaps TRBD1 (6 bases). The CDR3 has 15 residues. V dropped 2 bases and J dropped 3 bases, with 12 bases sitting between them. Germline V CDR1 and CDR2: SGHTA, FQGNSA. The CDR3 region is CASSLQSGVTDTQYF. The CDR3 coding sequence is TGTGCCAGCAGCTTACAATCAGGGGTGACAGATACGCAGTATTTT.

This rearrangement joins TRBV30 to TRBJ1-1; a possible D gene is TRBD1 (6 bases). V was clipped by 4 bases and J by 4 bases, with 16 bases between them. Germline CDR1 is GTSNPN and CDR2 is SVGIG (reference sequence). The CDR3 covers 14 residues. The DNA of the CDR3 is TGTGCCTGGAACCCGACACCAGGGGTCACTGAAGCTTTCTTT. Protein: CAWNPTPGVTEAFF.

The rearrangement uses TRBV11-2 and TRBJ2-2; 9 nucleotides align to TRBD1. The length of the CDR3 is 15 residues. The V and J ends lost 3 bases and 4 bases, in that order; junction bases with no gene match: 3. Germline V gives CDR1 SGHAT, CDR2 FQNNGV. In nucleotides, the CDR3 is TGTGCCAGCAGCTTCGGGACAGGGCCCACCGGGGAGCTGTTTTTT. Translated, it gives CASSFGTGPTGELFF.

The CDR3 DNA is TGTGCCCTCCGATCGGACCGCAATGAGCAGTTCTTC. The encoded protein is CALRSDRNEQFF. The rearrangement uses TRBV10-3 and TRBJ2-1; unclear D gene. The germline V gene has CDR1 ENHRY and CDR2 SYGVKD. Deletions cut 11 bases from V and 6 bases from J, with 14 bases between. CDR3 size: 12 residues.

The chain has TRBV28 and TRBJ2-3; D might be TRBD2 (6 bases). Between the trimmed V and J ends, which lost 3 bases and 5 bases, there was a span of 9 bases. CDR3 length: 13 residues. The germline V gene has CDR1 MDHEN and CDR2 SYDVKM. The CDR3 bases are TGTGCCAGCAGTTTGCGGAGGGGAGATACGCAGTATTTT. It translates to CASSLRRGDTQYF.

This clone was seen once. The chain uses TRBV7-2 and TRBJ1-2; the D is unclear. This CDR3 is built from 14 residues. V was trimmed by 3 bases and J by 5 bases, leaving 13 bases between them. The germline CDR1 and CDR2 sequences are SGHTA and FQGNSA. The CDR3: CASSFYGVEYGYTF. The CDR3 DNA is TGTGCCAGCAGCTTTTACGGCGTGGAATATGGCTACACCTTC.

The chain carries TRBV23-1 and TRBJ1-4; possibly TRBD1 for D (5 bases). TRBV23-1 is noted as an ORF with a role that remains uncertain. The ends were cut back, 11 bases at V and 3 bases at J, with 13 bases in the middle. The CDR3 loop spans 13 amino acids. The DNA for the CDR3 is TGCGCCGTTTGGGGGGGTGCTAATGAAAAACTGTTTTTT. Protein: CAVWGGANEKLFF.

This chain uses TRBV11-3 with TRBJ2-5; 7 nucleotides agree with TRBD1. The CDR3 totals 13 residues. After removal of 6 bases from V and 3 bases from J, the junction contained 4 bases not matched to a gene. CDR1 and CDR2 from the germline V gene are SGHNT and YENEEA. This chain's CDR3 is CASRAGTEETQYF. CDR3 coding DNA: TGTGCCAGCAGGGCCGGGACAGAAGAGACCCAGTACTTC.

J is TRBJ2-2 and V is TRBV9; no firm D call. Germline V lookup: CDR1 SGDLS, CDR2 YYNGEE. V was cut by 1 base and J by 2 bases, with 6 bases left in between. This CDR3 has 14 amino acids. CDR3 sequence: CASSVQDNTGELFF. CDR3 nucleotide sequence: TGTGCCAGCAGCGTACAGGATAACACCGGGGAGCTGTTTTTT.

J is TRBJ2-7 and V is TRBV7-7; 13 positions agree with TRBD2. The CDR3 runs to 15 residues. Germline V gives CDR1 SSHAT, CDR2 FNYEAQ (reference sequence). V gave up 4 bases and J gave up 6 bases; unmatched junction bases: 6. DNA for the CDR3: TGTGCCAGCAGCTACCGGACTAGCGGGAGTGGCGAGCAGTACTTC. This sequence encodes CASSYRTSGSGEQYF.

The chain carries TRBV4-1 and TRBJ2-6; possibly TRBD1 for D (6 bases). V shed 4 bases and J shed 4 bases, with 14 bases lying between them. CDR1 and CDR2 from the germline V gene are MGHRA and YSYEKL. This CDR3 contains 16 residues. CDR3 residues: CASSRSQGVGANVLTF. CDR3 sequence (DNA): TGCGCCAGCAGCCGATCACAGGGAGTCGGGGCCAACGTCCTGACTTTC.

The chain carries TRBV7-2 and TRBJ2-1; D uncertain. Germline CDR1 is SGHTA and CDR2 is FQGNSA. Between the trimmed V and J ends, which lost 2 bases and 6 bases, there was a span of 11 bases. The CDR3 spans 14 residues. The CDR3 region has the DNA TGTGCCAGCAGCTTATTCGGGCCTGCCAATGAGCAGTTCTTC. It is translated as CASSLFGPANEQFF.

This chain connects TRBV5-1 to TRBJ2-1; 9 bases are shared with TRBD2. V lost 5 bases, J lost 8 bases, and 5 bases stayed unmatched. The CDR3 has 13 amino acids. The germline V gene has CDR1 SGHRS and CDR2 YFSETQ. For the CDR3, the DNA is TGCGCCAGCAGTACTAGCGGGCGAGATGAGCAGTTCTTC. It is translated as CASSTSGRDEQFF. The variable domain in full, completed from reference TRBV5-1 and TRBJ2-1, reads KAGVTQTPRYLIKTRGQQVTLSCSPISGHRSVSWYQQTPGQGLQFLFEYFSETQRNKGNFPGRFSGRQFSNSRSEMNVSTLELGDSALYLCASSTSGRDEQFFGPGTRLTVL.

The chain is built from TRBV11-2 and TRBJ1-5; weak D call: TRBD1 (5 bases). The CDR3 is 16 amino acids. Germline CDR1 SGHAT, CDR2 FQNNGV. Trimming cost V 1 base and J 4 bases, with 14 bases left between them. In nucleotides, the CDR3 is TGTGCCAGCAGCTTAGTATGGGGGACTTGGAATCAGCCCCAGCATTTT. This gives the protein CASSLVWGTWNQPQHF. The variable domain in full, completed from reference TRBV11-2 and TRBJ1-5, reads EAGVAQSPRYKIIEKRQSVAFWCNPISGHATLYWYQQILGQGPKLLIQFQNNGVVDDSQLPKDRFSAERLKGVDSTLKIQPAKLEDSAVYLCASSLVWGTWNQPQHFGDGTRLSIL.

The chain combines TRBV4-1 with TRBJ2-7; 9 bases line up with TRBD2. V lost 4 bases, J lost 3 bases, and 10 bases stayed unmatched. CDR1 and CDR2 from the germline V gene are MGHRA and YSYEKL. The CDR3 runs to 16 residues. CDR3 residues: CASSPRSLAGFYEQYF. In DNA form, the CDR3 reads TGCGCCAGCAGCCCCCGAAGCCTAGCGGGATTCTACGAGCAGTACTTC.

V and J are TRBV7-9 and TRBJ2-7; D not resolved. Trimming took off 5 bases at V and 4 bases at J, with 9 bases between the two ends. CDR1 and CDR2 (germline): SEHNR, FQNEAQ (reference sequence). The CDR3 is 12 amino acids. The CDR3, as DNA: TGTGCCAGCAGCACCCTAAAATACGAGCAGTACTTC. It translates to CASSTLKYEQYF.

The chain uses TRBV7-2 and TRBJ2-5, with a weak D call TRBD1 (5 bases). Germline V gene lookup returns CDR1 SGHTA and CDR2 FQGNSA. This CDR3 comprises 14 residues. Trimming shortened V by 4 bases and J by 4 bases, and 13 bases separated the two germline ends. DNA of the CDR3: TGTGCCAGCAGCTCGCATCAGGGCGGAGAGACCCAGTACTTC. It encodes CASSSHQGGETQYF.